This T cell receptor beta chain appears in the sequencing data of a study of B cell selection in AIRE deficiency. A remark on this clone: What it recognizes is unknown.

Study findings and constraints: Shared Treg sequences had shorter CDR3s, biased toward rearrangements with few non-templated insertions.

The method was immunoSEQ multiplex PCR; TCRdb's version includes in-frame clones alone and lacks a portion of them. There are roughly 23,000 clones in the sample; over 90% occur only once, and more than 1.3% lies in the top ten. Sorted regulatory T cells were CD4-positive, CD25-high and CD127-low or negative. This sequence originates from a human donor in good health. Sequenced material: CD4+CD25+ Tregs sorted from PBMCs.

As DNA, the CDR3 is TGCGCCAGCAGCTCAACAACAGGGGACATTCAGTACTTC. Translation: CASSSTTGDIQYF. The rearrangement joins TRBV5-1 to TRBJ2-4; 7 bases match TRBD1. The CDR3 is 13 amino acids. CDR1 is SGHRS, CDR2 YFSETQ, per germline. V gave up 3 bases and J gave up 8 bases; unmatched junction bases: 5.